A selection of T cell receptor beta chains follows, all from one sample in a study of OX40 agonist ivuxolimab in advanced cancers. Data came from immunoSEQ multiplex PCR; TCRdb stores just in-frame clones and leaves some out. The data contain under 25,000 clones, approximately 78% of them singletons. The specimen comprised CD4+ or CD8+ T cells sorted from blood, sampled in a trial of the OX40 agonist ivuxolimab. The receptors were gathered from an adult with an advanced solid tumor such as melanoma, head and neck, liver or kidney cancer. CDR3s include the opening cysteine and the closing phenylalanine or tryptophan. The D gene is left open where the match is weak. Some rows mark clone size as missing; the rest say once, few, many or name a class of expanded clone.

>TRBJ2-7|-|TRBV4-2|-
TGTGCCAGCAGCTCAGAAGGGCCAGAGGACGAGCAGTACTTC
CASSSEGPEDEQYF
>TRBJ2-7|-|TRBV2|-
TGTGCCAGCAGTGACCAGGACTACGAGCAGTACTTC
CASSDQDYEQYF
>TRBJ2-7|-|TRBV7-2|-
TGTGCCAGCAGCTTAAGGGTACTGACATACGAGCAGTACTTC
CASSLRVLTYEQYF
>TRBJ1-5|-|TRBV28|-
TGTGCCAGCACCTTCTCCACCCCCCCCAGGGCCCTGATGCCCCAGCATTTT
CASTFSTPPRALMPQHF
>TRBJ2-5|once|TRBV6-5|TRBD1
TGTGCCAGCAGTTACCGAGGACAGGGGGACAAAGAGACCCAGTACTTC
CASSYRGQGDKETQYF
>TRBJ2-7|-|TRBV11-2|-
TGTGCCAGCAGCTTAGTTTGGGCGGGGGCGAGGTACGAGCAGTACTTC
CASSLVWAGARYEQYF
>TRBJ2-5|-|TRBV28|-
TGTGCCAGCAGGCCTAGTATGGGAGAGACCCAGTACTTC
CASRPSMGETQYF
>TRBJ1-1|-|TRBV10-3|-
TGTGCCAGCAGTGAATTTGGGGATGGGAGCACTGAAGCTTTCTTT
CASSEFGDGSTEAFF
>TRBJ2-5|-|TRBV25-1|TRBD2
TGTGCCAGCAGTGAAAAGAGGGGGACTAGCCCGCAAGAGACCCAGTACTTC
CASSEKRGTSPQETQYF
>TRBJ1-1|-|TRBV4-1|-
TGCGCCAGCAGCCAAGGAGAGACTGAAGCTTTCTTT
CASSQGETEAFF
>TRBJ1-4|-|TRBV2|-
TGTGCCAGCGATGGGGGGGTCACTAATGAAAAACTGTTTTTT
CASDGGVTNEKLFF
>TRBJ2-5|-|TRBV28|-
TGTGCCAGCAGTTCCGGGGGAGGGGGAGAGCAGTACTTC
CASSSGGGGEQYF
>TRBJ2-1|-|TRBV6-1|TRBD1
TGTGCCAGCAGTGATCCAGGGGGCTACAATGAGCAGTTCTTC
CASSDPGGYNEQFF
>TRBJ1-2|-|TRBV4-3|-
TGCGCCAGCAGCCCCCGTTTCGGGGCTATCTATGGCTACACCTTC
CASSPRFGAIYGYTF
>TRBJ2-1|-|TRBV6-1|-
TGTGCCAGCCATTCCCTTAATGAGCAGTTCTTC
CASHSLNEQFF
>TRBJ1-2|-|TRBV19|TRBD1
TGTGCCAGTAGTATGGACAGGGGGCGCGACTATGGCTACACCTTC
CASSMDRGRDYGYTF
>TRBJ1-1|-|TRBV19|-
TGTGCCAGTACTACCGGGTTTGGGACGAACACTGAAGCTTTCTTT
CASTTGFGTNTEAFF
>TRBJ2-2|-|TRBV15|TRBD1
TGTGCCACCAGCAGAGGGGCTATAATGGACAGGGGGTTTTCCGGGGAGCTGTTTTTT
CATSRGAIMDRGFSGELFF
>TRBJ2-7|-|TRBV6-5|-
TGTGCCAGCAGTTACACGGCGGGGGAGCAGTACTTC
CASSYTAGEQYF
>TRBJ1-5|-|TRBV4-1|-
TGCGCCAGCAGCCACTACGGGGCGCAGGATCAGCCCCAGCATTTT
CASSHYGAQDQPQHF
>TRBJ1-6|once|TRBV9|-
TGTGCCAGCAGCTCGCAGGAGGGGGGGTCGGCGTGGGCACCCCTCCACTTT
CASSSQEGGSAWAPLHF
>TRBJ2-1|-|TRBV27|TRBD2
TGTGCCAGCAGCCCCCTAGCGGCCCTTTTGGGCTACAATGAGCAGTTCTTC
CASSPLAALLGYNEQFF
>TRBJ2-5|-|TRBV6-5|-
TGTGCCAGCAACGAGCGGGACCAAGAGACCCAGTACTTC
CASNERDQETQYF
>TRBJ2-3|-|TRBV11-2|-
TGTGCCAGCAGCCACGGGACTCTGATATTAGGCACAGATACGCAGTATTTT
CASSHGTLILGTDTQYF
>TRBJ2-7|-|TRBV5-4|TRBD2
TGTGCCAGCAGCCTAACTGGGGGGGTGGGTTACTCCTACGAGCAGTACTTC
CASSLTGGVGYSYEQYF
>TRBJ1-4|-|TRBV5-1|TRBD1
TGCGCCAGCGGGACAGGGCATAATGAAAAACTGTTTTTT
CASGTGHNEKLFF
>TRBJ2-3|-|TRBV9|-
TGTGCCAGCAGCGAGGGAGCGGGACAGTACACAGATACGCAGTATTTT
CASSEGAGQYTDTQYF
>TRBJ2-3|-|TRBV9|-
TGTGCCAGCAGCGTAGGGTCGGATACGCAGTATTTT
CASSVGSDTQYF
>TRBJ2-1|-|TRBV5-8|TRBD2
TGTGCCAGCAGCTTGGCCCCGGGGGGAAGGCGTGAGCAGTTCTTC
CASSLAPGGRREQFF